This TCR beta chain was obtained from a study of monozygotic twins with inflammatory bowel disease. Points from the study as a whole: Different subtypes (of T cells) could not be told apart from one another. Extra variability in the repertoires of patients may have come from differing immunosuppressive treatments.

As for this clonotype: Its matching antigen is unknown.

TCRdb re-called the 5' RACE reads and catalogs CDR3 proteins one per entry, DNA excluded. This table lists about 380,000 distinct CDR3 sequences. Germline V gene data show CDR1 as MRHNA and CDR2 as SNTAGT. The CDR3 runs to 13 residues. The chain couples TRBV6-4 to TRBJ2-7; TCRdb's D gene call, TRBD1, goes unchecked for lack of DNA. This sequence originates from a human donor with ulcerative colitis or Crohn's disease, or a healthy co-twin of an affected twin (not recorded which). Specimen: blood. CDR3 protein: CASSTQGGSEQYF.